This T cell receptor beta chain comes out of a study of T cell changes during pregnancy in multiple sclerosis. Trimming removed 5 bases from V and 2 bases from J; junction bases left unmatched: 7. CDR1 and CDR2 (germline): MNHEY, SVGAGI. The CDR3 has 15 residues. Measured with immunoSEQ multiplex PCR; TCRdb has only the in-frame clones, and not every one. The repertoire holds about 41,000 clones, with around 91% as singletons. The receptor's source is a female donor with multiple sclerosis, enrolled in a pregnancy study. The sample in question was CD8+ T cells from peripheral blood mononuclear cells, obtained in the first trimester of pregnancy. The V and J genes are TRBV6-5 and TRBJ2-5, with 8 bases aligning to TRBD2. The CDR3 bases are TGTGCCAGCAGTCCGGGCGGGGGGCTACAAGAGACCCAGTACTTC. This gives the protein CASSPGGGLQETQYF.